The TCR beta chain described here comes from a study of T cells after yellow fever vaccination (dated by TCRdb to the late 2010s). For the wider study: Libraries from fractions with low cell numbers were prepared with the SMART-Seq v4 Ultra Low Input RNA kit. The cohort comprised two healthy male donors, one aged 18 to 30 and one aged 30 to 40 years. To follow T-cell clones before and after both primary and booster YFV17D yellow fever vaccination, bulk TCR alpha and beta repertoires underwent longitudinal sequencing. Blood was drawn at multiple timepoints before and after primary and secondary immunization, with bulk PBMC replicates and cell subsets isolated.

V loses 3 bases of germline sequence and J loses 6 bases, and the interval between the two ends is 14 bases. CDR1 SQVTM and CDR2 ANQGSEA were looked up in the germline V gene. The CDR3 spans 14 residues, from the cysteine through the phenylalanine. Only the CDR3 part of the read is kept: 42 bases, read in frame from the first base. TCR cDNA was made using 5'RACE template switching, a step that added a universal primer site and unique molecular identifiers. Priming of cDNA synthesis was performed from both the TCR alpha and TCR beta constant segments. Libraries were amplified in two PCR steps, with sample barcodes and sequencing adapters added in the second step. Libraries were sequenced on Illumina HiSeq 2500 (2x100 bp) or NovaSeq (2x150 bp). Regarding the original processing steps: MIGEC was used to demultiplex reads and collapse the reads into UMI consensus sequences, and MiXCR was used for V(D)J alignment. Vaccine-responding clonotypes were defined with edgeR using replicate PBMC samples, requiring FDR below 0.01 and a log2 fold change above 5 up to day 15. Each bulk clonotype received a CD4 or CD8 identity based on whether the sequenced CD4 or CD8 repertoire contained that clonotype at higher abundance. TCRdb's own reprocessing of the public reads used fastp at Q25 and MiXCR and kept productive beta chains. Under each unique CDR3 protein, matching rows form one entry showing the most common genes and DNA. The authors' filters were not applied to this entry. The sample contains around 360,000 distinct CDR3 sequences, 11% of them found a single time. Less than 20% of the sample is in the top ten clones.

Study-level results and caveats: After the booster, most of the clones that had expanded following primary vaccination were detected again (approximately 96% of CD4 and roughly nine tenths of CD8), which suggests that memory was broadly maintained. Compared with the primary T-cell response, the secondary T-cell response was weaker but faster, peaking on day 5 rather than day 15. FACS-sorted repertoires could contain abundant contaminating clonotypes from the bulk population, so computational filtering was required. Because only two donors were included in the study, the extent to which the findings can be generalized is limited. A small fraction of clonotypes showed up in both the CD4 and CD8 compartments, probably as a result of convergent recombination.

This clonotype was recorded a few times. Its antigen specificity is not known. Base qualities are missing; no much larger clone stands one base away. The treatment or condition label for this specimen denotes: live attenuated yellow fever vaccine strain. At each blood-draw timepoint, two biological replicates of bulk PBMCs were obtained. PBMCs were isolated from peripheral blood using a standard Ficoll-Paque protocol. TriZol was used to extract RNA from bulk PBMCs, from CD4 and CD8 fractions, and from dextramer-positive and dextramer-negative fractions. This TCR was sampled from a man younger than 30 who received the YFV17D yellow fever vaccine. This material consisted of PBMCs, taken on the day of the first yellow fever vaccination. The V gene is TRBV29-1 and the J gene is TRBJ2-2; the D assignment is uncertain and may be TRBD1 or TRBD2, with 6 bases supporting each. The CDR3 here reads CSVELGGPAGELFF. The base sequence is TGCAGCGTTGAGCTTGGGGGGCCGGCCGGGGAGCTGTTTTTT.